This is a list of T cell receptor beta chains from one sample in a study of shared clonotypes between healthy human individuals. The data were produced by immunoSEQ multiplex PCR, yet TCRdb's version contains in-frame clones alone and is incomplete. The profile shows about 1 million clones, about 74% of them singletons. Sequencing was done on a sample of memory CD4+ T cells sorted from blood. Every receptor here comes from a man between 18 and 35 years old in good health. CDR3s include the opening cysteine and the closing phenylalanine or tryptophan. The order of the fields is clone size, J gene, V gene, D gene, CDR3 protein, CDR3 DNA. A D gene is named only where the DNA matches it firmly. Where a row states a size, it is once, few, many or the class of an expanded clone; other rows omit it.

size: -
J: TRBJ2-3
V: TRBV28
D: TRBD1
CDR3: CASSGHRGGTDTQYF
DNA: TGTGCCAGCAGTGGGCACAGGGGGGGCACAGATACGCAGTATTTT

size: -
J: TRBJ2-3
V: TRBV6-5
D: -
CDR3: CASGNFGGTDTQYF
DNA: TGTGCCAGCGGGAACTTTGGCGGCACAGATACGCAGTATTTT

size: -
J: TRBJ2-3
V: TRBV28
D: TRBD2
CDR3: CASSSRTSGGRDTQYF
DNA: TGTGCCAGCAGTTCCCGGACTAGCGGGGGCCGAGATACGCAGTATTTT

size: -
J: TRBJ2-5
V: TRBV6-6
D: TRBD1
CDR3: CASSYQGGLETQYF
DNA: TGTGCCAGCAGTTACCAAGGGGGCCTCGAGACCCAGTACTTC

size: few
J: TRBJ1-5
V: TRBV19
D: -
CDR3: CATTAALNSPQHF
DNA: TGTGCCACGACAGCCGCCCTCAATTCACCCCAGCATTTT

size: -
J: TRBJ2-7
V: TRBV10-3
D: -
CDR3: CAISPGPLTYEQYF
DNA: TGTGCCATCAGCCCGGGTCCTTTGACCTACGAGCAGTACTTC

size: -
J: TRBJ2-5
V: TRBV6-1
D: TRBD2
CDR3: CASSGTSGGPRETQYF
DNA: TGTGCCAGCAGTGGTACTAGCGGGGGGCCGAGGGAGACCCAGTACTTC

size: -
J: TRBJ2-7
V: TRBV19
D: -
CDR3: CASSMVGGYEQYF
DNA: TGTGCCAGTAGTATGGTAGGGGGGTACGAGCAGTACTTC

size: once
J: TRBJ2-7
V: TRBV30
D: TRBD2
CDR3: CAWSIGTSGGAPYEQYF
DNA: TGTGCCTGGAGTATAGGGACTAGCGGGGGGGCCCCCTACGAGCAGTACTTC

size: -
J: TRBJ2-7
V: TRBV6-1
D: TRBD1
CDR3: CASSARTGTEQYF
DNA: TGTGCCAGCAGTGCTCGGACAGGGACCGAGCAGTACTTC

size: -
J: TRBJ2-1
V: TRBV4-3
D: -
CDR3: CASSQDRQSSYNEQFF
DNA: TGCGCCAGCAGCCAAGATAGACAGAGCTCCTACAATGAGCAGTTCTTC

size: -
J: TRBJ1-2
V: TRBV19
D: -
CDR3: CASTTRRGNGYTF
DNA: TGTGCCAGTACCACTAGACGGGGAAATGGCTACACCTTC

size: many
J: TRBJ2-7
V: TRBV7-7
D: -
CDR3: CASSSGTTGNEQYF
DNA: TGTGCTAGCAGCTCCGGGACAACAGGGAACGAGCAGTACTTC

size: few
J: TRBJ1-1
V: TRBV30
D: -
CDR3: CAWKDSYTEAFF
DNA: TGTGCCTGGAAGGACAGCTACACTGAAGCTTTCTTT